Below are 16 T cell receptor beta chains sequenced from a single sample in a study of T-cell reconstitution after alpha-beta-depleted transplantation in children. Preparation of the TCRbeta library used unique molecular identifiers. TCRdb recomputed calls from the PCR reads with MiXCR, one row per CDR3 protein. Of about 260,000 distinct CDR3 sequences in the sample, around 7.8% were seen once. This specimen was PBMCs, mostly from graft donor cells, taken 180 days after TCRalphabeta/CD19-depleted stem cell transplant. The receptors here all came from a male patient aged 10 to 17 who had a stem cell transplant for acute lymphoblastic leukemia, so the T cells may come from the graft donor.

This clonotype was recorded many times. The CDR3 bases are TGTGCCAGCAGCCGGGACAGATTGGCCCAAGAGACCCAGTACTTC. This encodes CASSRDRLAQETQYF. The rearrangement links TRBV12-3 or TRBV12-4 to TRBJ2-5, with TRBD1 identical over 7 bases. This CDR3 is 15 amino acids long. V trimming: 6 bases; J trimming: 1 base; junction bases outside the gene matches: 8.

The sample holds many counts of this clonotype. The V gene is TRBV29-1, the J gene TRBJ2-3; the D gene is possibly TRBD2 (5 bases). From germline, CDR1 is SQVTM and CDR2 ANQGSEA. V was shortened by 6 bases and J by 7 bases, with 11 bases between the two germline ends. The CDR3 is 11 residues long. The CDR3 coding sequence is TGCAGCGTCTTCCCGGGGAATACGCAGTATTTT. Protein: CSVFPGNTQYF.

As concerns this clonotype: A read error may explain this, as a much larger clone is one base away. This chain links TRBV3-1 with TRBJ2-7; 8 bases fit TRBD1. CDR3 size: 17 residues. V shed 0 bases and J 3 bases; nucleotides not matched to a gene: 10. Germline CDR1 reads LGHDT; CDR2 reads YNNKEL (reference sequence). CDR3 coding DNA: TGTGCCAGCAGCCAAGAACGCGGGGCAGGGGGCTTCTACGAGCAGTACTTC. Protein: CASSQERGAGGFYEQYF.

The chain has TRBV6-1 and TRBJ2-7; D gene ambiguous. V shed 6 bases and J shed 3 bases, with 12 bases lying between them. Per germline, CDR1 MNHNS and CDR2 SASEGT. CDR3 length: 13 amino acids. Here the CDR3 DNA reads TGTGCCAGCAGGCCGCCCGGCCGCTACGAGCAGTACTTC. Translated: CASRPPGRYEQYF.

In this sample, this clonotype turned up a few times. The chain employs TRBV29-1 and TRBJ1-1, with D hard to call. V lost 2 bases, J lost 11 bases, and 15 bases lay in between. Germline CDR1 and CDR2: SQVTM and ANQGSEA. This CDR3 is built from 12 residues. The CDR3 DNA is TGCAGCGTTGAATGGGGTGCTCTGGCGGCTTTCTTT. It encodes CSVEWGALAAFF.

The table lists this clonotype with many counts. The chain has TRBV19 and TRBJ2-7; TRBD2 aligns across 7 bases. The CDR3 spans 16 residues. The J segment lost 0 bases and the V segment lost 6 bases, leaving 11 bases of the junction unmatched. Germline V lookup: CDR1 LNHDA, CDR2 SQIVND (reference sequence). CDR3 sequence: CASSYGRTSSSYEQYF. CDR3 bases: TGTGCCAGTAGCTACGGGAGGACTTCTTCCTCCTACGAGCAGTACTTC.

This clonotype occurred many times. CDR3 bases: TGTGCCAGCAGCTTACGCCTAGCGGGAGCCACAGATACGCAGTATTTT. It translates to CASSLRLAGATDTQYF. This chain uses TRBV11-2 with TRBJ2-3; TRBD2 matches 10 bases. V shed 2 bases and J 2 bases; nucleotides not matched to a gene: 4. The CDR3 has 16 residues. The germline V gene encodes CDR1 SGHAT and CDR2 FQNNGV. The entire variable domain, with the rest obtained from reference TRBV11-2 and TRBJ2-3, is as follows: EAGVAQSPRYKIIEKRQSVAFWCNPISGHATLYWYQQILGQGPKLLIQFQNNGVVDDSQLPKDRFSAERLKGVDSTLKIQPAKLEDSAVYLCASSLRLAGATDTQYFGPGTRLTVL.

This clonotype was picked up many times. The chain recombines TRBV11-2 with TRBJ2-5; D is ambiguous. Trimming left V 4 bases short and J 8 bases short, with 20 bases between. Germline loops: CDR1 SGHAT, CDR2 FQNNGV. This CDR3 is built from 15 residues. The CDR3: CASSSLKRTHATQYF. In DNA, the CDR3 is TGTGCCAGCAGCTCCCTGAAACGGACCCACGCCACCCAGTACTTC.

This clonotype was recorded many times. This rearrangement joins TRBV11-2 to TRBJ2-3; D is uncertain. Germline CDR1 SGHAT, CDR2 FQNNGV. Trimming left V 3 bases short and J 2 bases short, with 9 bases between. The length of the CDR3 is 14 residues. The CDR3 DNA follows: TGTGCCAGCAGCTTGACCGGTATCACAGATACGCAGTATTTT. Translated: CASSLTGITDTQYF.

The table lists this clonotype with many counts. The chain carries TRBV12-3 or TRBV12-4 and TRBJ1-2, with D unresolved. This CDR3 is 14 amino acids long. Trimming stripped 6 bases from V and 5 bases from J, with 16 bases between. CDR3 in DNA: TGTGCCAGCAGCTTCCGGCGGAGTATTTATGGCTACACCTTC. Protein product: CASSFRRSIYGYTF.

This clonotype was picked up a small number of times. This rearrangement joins TRBV7-2 to TRBJ2-7; TRBD1 agrees at 7 bases. The CDR3 has 13 residues. With 4 bases clipped from V and 7 bases from J, the junction kept 7 bases outside the gene matches. CDR1 and CDR2 from the germline V gene are SGHTA and FQGNSA. The CDR3 reads CASSSADRWEQYF. CDR3 in DNA: TGTGCCAGCAGCTCTGCGGACAGGTGGGAGCAGTACTTC.

This clonotype has a count of ten or more. The CDR3 sequence: CASSKSGLSSYEQYF. The CDR3 coding sequence is TGTGCCAGCAGTAAAAGCGGGCTGAGCTCCTACGAGCAGTACTTC. The chain recombines TRBV6-1 with TRBJ2-7; D perhaps matches TRBD2 (6 bases). The CDR3 spans 15 residues. Trimming removed 5 bases from V and 0 bases from J, with 14 bases in between. Germline-derived CDR1 and CDR2 are MNHNS and SASEGT.

This clonotype was seen ten or more times. J is TRBJ2-6 and V is TRBV12-3 or TRBV12-4; D is possibly TRBD1 or TRBD2 (5 bases each). This CDR3 has 15 residues. V was trimmed by 3 bases and J by 4 bases, leaving 10 bases between them. DNA for the CDR3: TGTGCCAGCAGTTTGGGGGTAGGGGGGGCCAACGTCCTGACTTTC. Translating it yields CASSLGVGGANVLTF.

In its sample, this clonotype was seen many times. The chain recombines TRBV18 with TRBJ2-3; D not certain. Trimming removed 6 bases from V and 2 bases from J, with 9 bases in between. The CDR3 has 13 amino acids. Germline CDR1 is KGHSH and CDR2 is LQKENI. In nucleotides, the CDR3 is TGTGCCAGCTCGGCGAGGACCACAGATACGCAGTATTTT. Amino acids: CASSARTTDTQYF.

This clonotype was picked up a small number of times. CDR3 bases: TGCAGTGCCCAGCCGGCGGGAGGGGGCCCAGGGGCCAAAAACATTCAGTACTTC. It translates to CSAQPAGGGPGAKNIQYF. V is TRBV20-1 and J is TRBJ2-4, with 9 bases fitting TRBD2. Germline V gene sequence: CDR1 DFQATT, CDR2 SNEGSKA (reference sequence). The V segment lost 6 bases and the J segment 1 base; nucleotides outside the gene matches: 16. This CDR3 region has 18 residues.

This clonotype occurred many times. The J gene is TRBJ2-1, the V gene TRBV7-6; D ambiguous. CDR3 length: 16 amino acids. From germline, CDR1 is SGHVS and CDR2 FNYEAQ. Deletions cut 0 bases from V and 7 bases from J, with 16 bases between. CDR3 coding DNA: TGTGCCAGCAGCTTAGCATCGGTGGCAGCCCAAAATGAGCAGTTCTTC. Its protein is CASSLASVAAQNEQFF.